A selection of T cell receptor beta chains follows, all from one sample in a study of low-dose radiotherapy and immunotherapy resistance in tumors. TCRdb ran MiXCR on the reads and lists one entry per CDR3 protein. Of about 91,000 distinct CDR3 sequences detected, roughly 20% appear once; the ten largest clones hold 9.5% to 15%. The material was PBMCs, obtained after low-dose radiotherapy plus immunotherapy. These receptors were obtained from a female donor with ovarian cancer. CDR3s include the opening cysteine and the closing phenylalanine or tryptophan. A D gene is named only where the DNA matches it firmly. A row's size may be missing; if present it is once, few, many or a size class.

clone_size j_call d_call v_call cdr3_aa cdr3_nt
few TRBJ2-7 . TRBV4-2 CASSPRGSLSYEQYF TGTGCCAGCAGCCCTCGAGGAAGCCTCTCCTACGAGCAGTACTTC
many TRBJ2-3 . TRBV6-1 CASSYTGGPASTDTQYF TGTGCCAGCAGTTACACGGGGGGCCCTGCTAGCACAGATACGCAGTATTTT
many TRBJ1-1 . TRBV4-2 CASSPLGYMNTEAFF TGTGCCAGCAGCCCCTTGGGCTACATGAACACTGAAGCTTTCTTT
. TRBJ1-2 TRBD1 TRBV7-2 CASSLGPGGAGHGYTF TGTGCCAGCAGCTTAGGTCCAGGGGGCGCGGGGCATGGCTACACCTTC
many TRBJ1-2 TRBD1 TRBV20-1 CSARDGKGQGATGYTF TGCAGTGCTAGGGACGGGAAAGGACAGGGGGCCACTGGCTACACCTTC
. TRBJ2-1 . TRBV19 CASSVGPQGSYNEQFF TGTGCCAGTAGTGTTGGTCCCCAGGGCTCCTACAATGAGCAGTTCTTC
many TRBJ2-1 TRBD2 TRBV4-3 CASSQGPGGPYNEQFF TGCGCCAGCAGCCAAGGTCCGGGAGGGCCGTACAATGAGCAGTTCTTC
many TRBJ2-3 TRBD1 TRBV2 CASRADRVEDTQYF TGTGCCAGCAGAGCGGACAGGGTGGAAGATACGCAGTATTTT
many TRBJ2-3 TRBD2 TRBV28 CASRGPGGGADTQYF TGTGCCAGCAGAGGGCCTGGCGGGGGGGCAGATACGCAGTATTTT
many TRBJ2-7 . TRBV4-1 CASSQDKDDVRAYEQYF TGCGCCAGCAGCCAAGATAAGGACGACGTCAGAGCCTACGAGCAGTACTTC
. TRBJ2-3 . TRBV5-4 CASSLAGGQPTDTQYF TGTGCCAGCAGCTTGGCCGGCGGTCAACCTACAGATACGCAGTATTTT
many TRBJ1-6 TRBD1 TRBV19 CASSIATGYNSPLHF TGTGCCAGTAGTATCGCGACAGGGTATAATTCACCCCTCCACTTT
many TRBJ2-5 . TRBV5-1 CASSLAGVEETQYF TGCGCCAGCAGCTTGGCTGGGGTTGAGGAGACCCAGTACTTC
many TRBJ2-5 . TRBV29-1 CSAEGVGQQETQYF TGCAGCGCCGAGGGGGTAGGCCAGCAAGAGACCCAGTACTTC
many TRBJ2-7 . TRBV6-6 CASSQGRAYYEQYF TGTGCCAGCAGTCAGGGACGGGCATACTACGAGCAGTACTTC
many TRBJ2-7 TRBD1 TRBV2 CASDRDRNYEQYF TGTGCCAGCGACCGGGACAGAAACTACGAGCAGTACTTC
. TRBJ1-5 TRBD1 TRBV5-1 CASSQGARGQPQHF TGCGCCAGCAGCCAGGGGGCCCGGGGCCAGCCCCAGCATTTT
many TRBJ2-1 . TRBV24-1 CATSDLNRGNEQFF TGTGCCACCAGTGATTTGAATCGGGGTAATGAGCAGTTCTTC
many TRBJ2-7 . TRBV20-1 CSARGDTVYEQYF TGCAGTGCTAGAGGGGACACTGTCTACGAGCAGTACTTC
many TRBJ1-3 . TRBV10-3 CATKTGDTGNTIYF TGTGCCACCAAGACAGGCGACACTGGAAACACCATATATTTT
. TRBJ2-1 TRBD2 TRBV7-6 CASSSAPGLAGRNEQFF TGTGCCAGCAGTTCCGCCCCGGGACTAGCGGGGCGGAATGAGCAGTTCTTC
. TRBJ2-5 TRBD2 TRBV9 CASSVDGLGLAGSESQYF TGTGCCAGCAGCGTAGACGGGTTGGGACTAGCGGGGTCAGAGTCCCAGTACTTC
many TRBJ2-7 . TRBV24-1 CATSDLPRTPQYF TGTGCCACCAGTGATTTACCCAGGACGCCCCAGTACTTC
once TRBJ2-4 . TRBV29-1 CSARDYAAGQLVF TGCAGTGCTAGAGATTACGCGGCAGGGCAGTTGGTCTTC
. TRBJ2-7 . TRBV28 CASSSPRGARSEQYF TGTGCCAGCAGCTCCCCGAGAGGGGCGCGGAGCGAGCAGTACTTC
. TRBJ2-2 TRBD2 TRBV5-1 CASSSPSGGVANTGELFF TGCGCCAGCAGCTCCCCTAGCGGGGGGGTTGCGAACACCGGGGAGCTGTTTTTT
many TRBJ2-5 TRBD2 TRBV25-1 CASSGTSGVLLEETQYF TGTGCCAGCAGTGGGACTAGCGGGGTTCTCCTAGAGGAGACCCAGTACTTC
many TRBJ2-5 . TRBV13 CASSLLAETQYF TGTGCCAGCAGCTTATTGGCGGAGACCCAGTACTTC
many TRBJ1-2 TRBD1 TRBV6-2/TRBV6-3 CASRAPGQGNYGYTF TGTGCCAGCAGGGCTCCGGGACAGGGGAACTATGGCTACACCTTC
many TRBJ2-2 . TRBV6-5 CASSYRTPANTGELFF TGTGCCAGCAGTTACCGGACACCGGCGAACACCGGGGAGCTGTTTTTT
many TRBJ2-3 . TRBV15 CATSSRFTDTQYF TGTGCCACCAGCAGTAGGTTTACAGATACGCAGTATTTT
. TRBJ2-3 . TRBV19 CASRDDRTQYF TGTGCCAGTAGGGATGACCGCACGCAGTATTTT
many TRBJ1-6 . TRBV20-1 CSASERVDSPLHF TGCAGTGCTAGTGAGAGGGTCGATTCACCCCTCCACTTT
. TRBJ2-7 TRBD2 TRBV27 CASRGFGGAWDEQYF TGTGCCAGCAGAGGATTCGGGGGGGCATGGGACGAGCAGTACTTC
. TRBJ2-7 TRBD2 TRBV4-1 CASSKGLAGGYEQYF TGCGCCAGCAGCAAAGGACTAGCGGGGGGATACGAGCAGTACTTC
. TRBJ2-5 . TRBV5-1 CASSAGVEETQYF TGCGCCAGCAGCGCCGGGGTCGAAGAGACCCAGTACTTC
many TRBJ2-2 TRBD1 TRBV2 CASSNGQGGGTGELFF TGTGCCAGCAGTAACGGACAGGGCGGTGGCACCGGGGAGCTGTTTTTT
many TRBJ2-2 . TRBV4-3 CASSPRTANTGELFF TGTGCTAGCAGCCCAAGGACAGCGAACACCGGGGAGCTGTTTTTT
many TRBJ2-7 . TRBV6-2/TRBV6-3 CASSYSGRGEQYF TGTGCCAGCAGTTACTCCGGCCGGGGCGAGCAGTACTTC
many TRBJ2-1 . TRBV18 CASSPAQGKLGEQFF TGTGCCAGCTCACCAGCCCAGGGGAAGTTAGGTGAGCAGTTCTTC
few TRBJ1-5 . TRBV27 CASSLFAIGQPQHF TGTGCCAGCAGCCTATTTGCCATAGGGCAGCCCCAGCATTTT
many TRBJ2-7 TRBD2 TRBV7-3 CASSHMFSGRTYEQYF TGTGCCAGCAGTCATATGTTCTCCGGGAGGACCTACGAGCAGTACTTC
. TRBJ1-5 . TRBV12-3/TRBV12-4 CASSPVGRGQPQHF TGTGCCAGCAGTCCGGTGGGGCGAGGGCAGCCCCAGCATTTT
many TRBJ1-2 . TRBV19 CASSLPGAYGYTF TGTGCCAGTAGTCTGCCAGGCGCTTATGGCTACACCTTC
many TRBJ2-1 TRBD2 TRBV20-1 CSARDRQRGGKGEQFF TGCAGTGCTAGAGATCGTCAGCGGGGGGGCAAAGGAGAGCAGTTCTTC
once TRBJ1-2 TRBD1 TRBV5-3 CASSLLTGGLYGYTF TGTGCCAGCAGCCTCCTGACAGGGGGCCTCTATGGCTACACCTTC
many TRBJ1-4 . TRBV3-1 CASSHAQGGGEKLFF TGTGCCAGCAGCCACGCACAGGGAGGAGGAGAAAAACTGTTTTTT
many TRBJ2-3 . TRBV12-3/TRBV12-4 CASSSRQPSTDTQYF TGTGCCAGCAGTTCTCGACAGCCCAGCACAGATACGCAGTATTTT
. TRBJ2-7 TRBD2 TRBV9 CASSVEPAGGPEQYF TGTGCCAGCAGCGTAGAGCCAGCGGGGGGGCCCGAGCAGTACTTC
many TRBJ1-5 . TRBV2 CASSEGSRGNSNQPQHF TGTGCCAGCAGTGAGGGTAGTAGGGGCAATAGCAATCAGCCCCAGCATTTT
many TRBJ2-3 TRBD1 TRBV9 CASSVDGTGLTDTQYF TGTGCCAGCAGCGTAGATGGGACAGGGTTGACAGATACGCAGTATTTT
many TRBJ2-2 . TRBV6-2/TRBV6-3 CASSEAGGLGELFF TGTGCCAGCAGTGAAGCTGGGGGCCTCGGGGAGCTGTTTTTT
many TRBJ1-5 . TRBV12-3/TRBV12-4 CASSLEAVEGNQPQHF TGTGCCAGCAGTTTAGAGGCCGTCGAGGGCAATCAGCCCCAGCATTTT
many TRBJ2-7 . TRBV7-2 CASSLATVSYEQYF TGTGCCAGCAGCTTAGCAACAGTCTCCTACGAGCAGTACTTC
many TRBJ2-3 TRBD2 TRBV6-2/TRBV6-3 CASSLSGRSTDTQYF TGTGCCAGCAGCCTCAGCGGGAGGAGCACAGATACGCAGTATTTT
. TRBJ1-1 . TRBV5-1 CASSLSPGAEAFF TGCGCCAGCAGCTTGTCGCCAGGAGCTGAAGCTTTCTTT
many TRBJ2-3 . TRBV28 CASSLGGLTDTQYF TGTGCCAGCAGTTTGGGGGGGCTCACAGATACGCAGTATTTT
many TRBJ1-1 . TRBV6-2/TRBV6-3 CASSEASGYGFF TGTGCCAGCAGTGAAGCATCGGGGTATGGTTTCTTT
. TRBJ2-1 . TRBV10-3 CAISAPARKAYNEQFF TGTGCCATCAGCGCGCCCGCCAGAAAGGCCTACAATGAGCAGTTCTTC